The rows below give T cell receptor beta chains drawn from one sample of a study of control samples from healthy donors and cancer patients. The table came from immunoSEQ multiplex PCR; TCRdb's copy has only in-frame clones and leaves some out. The sample holds 90,000 to 150,000 clones, 90% to 95% seen once. Material: blood. Receptor source: a woman between 18 and 29 years old in good health. Each CDR3 is given with its conserved first and last residue. The order of the fields is J gene, CDR3 length, clone size, D gene, V gene, CDR3 DNA, CDR3 protein. A D gene is named only where the DNA matches it firmly. For some rows the clone size is stated as once, few or many, or as a class when expanded; others skip it.

TRBJ2-7 | 11 | . | . | TRBV30 | TGTGCCTGGAGTGTACAGTACGAGCAGTACTTC | CAWSVQYEQYF
TRBJ2-5 | 11 | . | . | TRBV5-1 | TGCGCCAGCAGCGGAGGGGAGACCCAGTACTTC | CASSGGETQYF
TRBJ2-2 | 19 | . | TRBD2 | TRBV3-1/TRBV3-2 | TGTGCCAGCAGCCAAGATGGACTAGCGGGGGGTGCGAACACCGGGGAGCTGTTTTTT | CASSQDGLAGGANTGELFF
TRBJ2-7 | 15 | once | TRBD2 | TRBV11-2 | TGTGCCAGCAGCCCAACTAGCGGCAGCTCCTACGAGCAGTACTTC | CASSPTSGSSYEQYF
TRBJ2-1 | 15 | . | TRBD2 | TRBV19 | TGTGCCAGTAGGAAGACTAGCGGGAGTTACAATGAGCAGTTCTTC | CASRKTSGSYNEQFF
TRBJ1-2 | 13 | . | . | TRBV10-3 | TGTGCCATACAACAGGGAGGTAACTATGGCTACACCTTC | CAIQQGGNYGYTF
TRBJ1-1 | 12 | medium-sized | . | TRBV7-9 | TGTGCCAGCAGCTATGGGGGGACTGAAGCTTTCTTT | CASSYGGTEAFF
TRBJ2-1 | 15 | . | TRBD2 | TRBV2 | TGTGCCAGCCAACGGGGACTAGCGGGAGTCAATGAGCAGTTCTTC | CASQRGLAGVNEQFF
TRBJ2-5 | 16 | . | TRBD2 | TRBV18 | TGTGCCAGCTCAGAGAAGCGGGGGGCTCCGAGGGAGACCCAGTACTTC | CASSEKRGAPRETQYF
TRBJ2-1 | 13 | few | TRBD2 | TRBV28 | TGTGCCAGCAGACTAGCGGTCTACAATGAGCAGTTCTTC | CASRLAVYNEQFF
TRBJ2-1 | 13 | . | TRBD1 | TRBV29-1 | TGCAGCGTAAACAGGGGCGCCTACAATGAGCAGTTCTTC | CSVNRGAYNEQFF
TRBJ2-7 | 15 | . | . | TRBV7-2 | TGTGCCAGCAGCGATAGTGGGAGACCCGGCTACGAGCAGTACTTC | CASSDSGRPGYEQYF
TRBJ1-1 | 10 | . | . | TRBV20-1 | TGCAGTGCCGGGACGGAGCAAGCTTTCTTT | CSAGTEQAFF
TRBJ1-2 | 16 | . | . | TRBV4-3 | TGCGCCAGCAGCCCACTTGCGGGTTTACGAAACTATGGCTACACCTTC | CASSPLAGLRNYGYTF
TRBJ2-5 | 17 | . | TRBD2 | TRBV4-1 | TGCGCCAGCAGCCAAGGGTCGGTAGCGGGAGGGCTCGAGACCCAGTACTTC | CASSQGSVAGGLETQYF
TRBJ1-2 | 13 | . | . | TRBV19 | TGTGCCAGTGGCAGGGCGCTGAGCTATGGCTACACCTTC | CASGRALSYGYTF
TRBJ2-1 | 16 | . | TRBD2 | TRBV9 | TGTGCCAGCAGCGTAGATCTCATAGCGGGAGTTGCTGAGCAGTTCTTC | CASSVDLIAGVAEQFF
TRBJ2-1 | 17 | . | TRBD2 | TRBV18 | TGTGCCAGCTCCGGACTAGCGGGAGTATTTTCCTACAATGAGCAGTTCTTC | CASSGLAGVFSYNEQFF
TRBJ2-7 | 17 | once | TRBD2 | TRBV7-8 | TGTGCCAGCAGCAAGGGACTAGCGGGACTCCGAAGCTACGAGCAGTACTTC | CASSKGLAGLRSYEQYF
TRBJ1-5 | 14 | few | TRBD1 | TRBV2 | TGTGCCAGCACCGAGACAGGGGTCAATCAGCCCCAGCATTTT | CASTETGVNQPQHF
TRBJ1-2 | 15 | . | . | TRBV13 | TGTGCCAGCAGCCCCTATTTACCAAGTTTCTATGGCTACACCTTC | CASSPYLPSFYGYTF
TRBJ1-1 | 12 | once | . | TRBV28 | TGTGCCAGCAGTTCCGGGAACACTGAAGCTTTCTTT | CASSSGNTEAFF
TRBJ2-7 | 10 | . | . | TRBV5-1 | TGCGCCAGCAGCCTTCACGAGCAGTACTTC | CASSLHEQYF
TRBJ2-1 | 15 | . | . | TRBV27 | TGTGCCAGCCGCGGTACAAGGATAACGGCAAATGAGCAGTTCTTC | CASRGTRITANEQFF
TRBJ2-3 | 17 | . | . | TRBV4-3 | TGCGCCAGCAGCCAAGATGTGAGGGGAAGGAGCACAGATACGCAGTATTTT | CASSQDVRGRSTDTQYF
TRBJ2-3 | 15 | . | . | TRBV5-1 | TGCGCCAGCAGCCCGGAGGGCAGGGACACAGATACGCAGTATTTT | CASSPEGRDTDTQYF
TRBJ1-1 | 13 | few | . | TRBV6-2/TRBV6-3 | TGTGCCAGCAGTTCCCAGAGGAACACTGAAGCTTTCTTT | CASSSQRNTEAFF
TRBJ2-4 | 19 | . | . | TRBV28 | TGTGCCAGCAGTTCTTTCGTGCCGTCGGACCGAGTAGCCAAAAACATTCAGTACTTC | CASSSFVPSDRVAKNIQYF
TRBJ2-7 | 15 | few | TRBD2 | TRBV7-2 | TGTGCCAGCAGCTCTCCGGGACTAGCGACCTACGAGCAGTACTTC | CASSSPGLATYEQYF
TRBJ2-7 | 17 | . | TRBD2 | TRBV5-6 | TGTGCCAGCCAGTCGGGACTAGCTGATTCCAGCTCCTACGAGCAGTACTTC | CASQSGLADSSSYEQYF
TRBJ1-2 | 13 | . | . | TRBV30 | TGTGCCTGGAGTTCCCAGGTAGACTATGGCTACACCTTC | CAWSSQVDYGYTF
TRBJ1-1 | 13 | once | TRBD1 | TRBV5-1 | TGCGCCAGCAGCTGGGGTGACAGGGTTGAAGCTTTCTTT | CASSWGDRVEAFF
TRBJ1-2 | 14 | few | TRBD1 | TRBV27 | TGTGCCAGCAGTTCCGGACAGGGGATCTATGGCTACACCTTC | CASSSGQGIYGYTF
TRBJ1-6 | 14 | few | . | TRBV19 | TGTGCCAGTAGTATCACAGGGCCAGGTTCACCCCTCCACTTT | CASSITGPGSPLHF
TRBJ2-7 | 15 | . | . | TRBV25-1 | TGTGCCAGCAGTGCCGACGACAGGGAGGATGACGAGCAGTACTTC | CASSADDREDDEQYF
TRBJ2-7 | 15 | . | . | TRBV5-1 | TGCGCCAGCACGACTTTTCCTGGATACGATGAAAAGCAGTACTTC | CASTTFPGYDEKQYF
TRBJ1-2 | 15 | few | . | TRBV11-3 | TGTGCCAGCAGCTTCGATCGACAGATTTACTATGGCTACACCTTC | CASSFDRQIYYGYTF
TRBJ1-2 | 15 | . | . | TRBV6-2/TRBV6-3 | TGTGCCAGCAGTCGGGGGGGAGCTGCTAACTATGGCTACACCTTC | CASSRGGAANYGYTF
TRBJ2-3 | 15 | . | TRBD2 | TRBV9 | TGTGCCAGCAGCGGTAGCGGGCTCAGCACAGATACGCAGTATTTT | CASSGSGLSTDTQYF
TRBJ2-7 | 15 | . | . | TRBV11-2 | TGTGCCAGCAGCTTGGGAGGGACAGGTAACCCCGAGCAGTACTTC | CASSLGGTGNPEQYF
TRBJ2-6 | 15 | . | . | TRBV20-1 | TGCAGTGCTAGTCACGGTACCCCTGGGGCCAACGTCCTGACTTTC | CSASHGTPGANVLTF
TRBJ2-7 | 15 | . | TRBD2 | TRBV28 | TGTGCCAGCAGTTCCCCGGGACTAGCGGGAGACGTGCAGTACTTC | CASSSPGLAGDVQYF
TRBJ2-6 | 15 | . | . | TRBV7-2 | TGTGCCAGCAGCTCCCGACAGGCTGGGGCCAACGTCCTGACTTTC | CASSSRQAGANVLTF
TRBJ1-1 | 13 | few | . | TRBV7-3 | TGTGCCAGCAGCGTGTATAGGAACACTGAAGCTTTCTTT | CASSVYRNTEAFF
TRBJ2-7 | 14 | once | . | TRBV27 | TGTGCCAGCAGCTTACAACGGACTTCCTACGAGCAGTACTTC | CASSLQRTSYEQYF